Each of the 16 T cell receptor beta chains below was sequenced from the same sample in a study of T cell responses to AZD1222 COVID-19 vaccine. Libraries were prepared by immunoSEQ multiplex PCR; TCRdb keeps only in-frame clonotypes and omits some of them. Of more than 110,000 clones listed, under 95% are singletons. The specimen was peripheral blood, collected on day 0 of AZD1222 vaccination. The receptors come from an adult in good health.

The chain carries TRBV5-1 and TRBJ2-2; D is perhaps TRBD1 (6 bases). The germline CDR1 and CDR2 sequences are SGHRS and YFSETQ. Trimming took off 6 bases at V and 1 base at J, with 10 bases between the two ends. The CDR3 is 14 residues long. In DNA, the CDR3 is TGCGCCAGCAATAAGGACAGGAACACCGGGGAGCTGTTTTTT. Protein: CASNKDRNTGELFF.

The CDR3 sequence: CASSWRLAGEADTQYF. The CDR3 coding sequence is TGCGCCAGCAGCTGGAGACTAGCGGGAGAGGCAGATACGCAGTATTTT. This chain connects TRBV5-1 to TRBJ2-3; 12 nucleotides match TRBD2. The CDR3 consists of 16 residues. Trimming took 3 bases from V and 4 from J; bases not matched to a gene: 6. Germline V lookup: CDR1 SGHRS, CDR2 YFSETQ.

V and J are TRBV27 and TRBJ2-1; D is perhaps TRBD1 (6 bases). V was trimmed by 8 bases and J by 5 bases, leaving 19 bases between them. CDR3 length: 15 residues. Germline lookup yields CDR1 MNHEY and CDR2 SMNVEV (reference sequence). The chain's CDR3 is CASCRYRDIDNEQFF. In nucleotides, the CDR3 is TGTGCCAGCTGTCGATACCGGGACATAGACAATGAGCAGTTCTTC.

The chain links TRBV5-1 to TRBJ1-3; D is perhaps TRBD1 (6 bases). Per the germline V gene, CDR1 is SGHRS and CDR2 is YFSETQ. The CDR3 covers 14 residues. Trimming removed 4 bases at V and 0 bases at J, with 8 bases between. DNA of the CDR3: TGCGCCAGCAGCAGGGACAACTCTGGAAACACCATATATTTT. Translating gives CASSRDNSGNTIYF.

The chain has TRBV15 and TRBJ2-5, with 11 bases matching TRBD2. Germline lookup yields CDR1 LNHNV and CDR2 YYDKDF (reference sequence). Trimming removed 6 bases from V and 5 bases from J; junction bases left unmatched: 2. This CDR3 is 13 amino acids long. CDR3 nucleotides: TGTGCCACCAGACTAGCGGGAGCGGAGACCCAGTACTTC. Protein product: CATRLAGAETQYF.

CDR3 in DNA: TGTGCCTGGAGGTGGGCGGTGAACTATGGCTACACCTTC. Amino acid sequence: CAWRWAVNYGYTF. This sequence joins TRBV30 and TRBJ1-2; no clear D. The CDR3 extends over 13 amino acids. Germline CDR1 reads GTSNPN; CDR2 reads SVGIG (reference sequence). V lost 3 bases to trimming and J lost 2 bases, with 10 bases between them.

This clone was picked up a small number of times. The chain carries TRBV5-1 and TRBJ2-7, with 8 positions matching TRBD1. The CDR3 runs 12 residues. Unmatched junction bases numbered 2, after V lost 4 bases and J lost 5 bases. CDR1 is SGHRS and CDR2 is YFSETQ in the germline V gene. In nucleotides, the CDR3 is TGCGCCAGCAGCAGACAGGGGAACGAGCAGTACTTC. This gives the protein CASSRQGNEQYF.

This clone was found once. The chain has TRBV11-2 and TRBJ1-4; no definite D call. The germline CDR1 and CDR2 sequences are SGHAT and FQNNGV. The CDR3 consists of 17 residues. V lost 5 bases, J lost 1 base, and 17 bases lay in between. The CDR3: CASSLGVWFQTNEKLFF. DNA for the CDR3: TGTGCCAGCAGCCTCGGCGTGTGGTTTCAAACTAATGAAAAACTGTTTTTT.

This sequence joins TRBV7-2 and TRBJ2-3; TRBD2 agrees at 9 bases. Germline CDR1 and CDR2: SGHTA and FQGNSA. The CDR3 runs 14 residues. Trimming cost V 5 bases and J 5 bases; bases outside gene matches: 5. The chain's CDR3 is CASSLLRGGDTQYF. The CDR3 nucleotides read TGTGCCAGCAGCCTCTTGCGGGGGGGAGATACGCAGTATTTT.

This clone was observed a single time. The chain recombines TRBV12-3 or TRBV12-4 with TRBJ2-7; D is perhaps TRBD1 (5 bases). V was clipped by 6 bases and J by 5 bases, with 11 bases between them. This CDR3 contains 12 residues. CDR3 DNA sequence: TGTGCCAGCAGCTTCGGACATCACGAGCAGTACTTC. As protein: CASSFGHHEQYF.

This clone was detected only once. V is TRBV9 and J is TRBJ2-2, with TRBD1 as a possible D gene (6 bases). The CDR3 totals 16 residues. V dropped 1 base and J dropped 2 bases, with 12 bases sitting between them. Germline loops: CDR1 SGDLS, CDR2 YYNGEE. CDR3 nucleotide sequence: TGTGCCAGCAGCGTATCCAGCAGGGGTAACACCGGGGAGCTGTTTTTT. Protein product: CASSVSSRGNTGELFF.

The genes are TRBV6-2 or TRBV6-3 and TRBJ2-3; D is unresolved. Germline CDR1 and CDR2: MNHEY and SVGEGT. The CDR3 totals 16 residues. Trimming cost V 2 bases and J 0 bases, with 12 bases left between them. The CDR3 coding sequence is TGTGCCAGCAGTTACGAGGCTGGCTCTAGCACAGATACGCAGTATTTT. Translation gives CASSYEAGSSTDTQYF.

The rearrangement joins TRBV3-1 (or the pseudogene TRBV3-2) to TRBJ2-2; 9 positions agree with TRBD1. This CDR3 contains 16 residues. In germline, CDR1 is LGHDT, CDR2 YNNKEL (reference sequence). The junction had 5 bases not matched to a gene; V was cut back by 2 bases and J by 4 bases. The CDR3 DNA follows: TGTGCCAGCAGCCAATCGACAGGGGGTGGCACCGGGGAGCTGTTTTTT. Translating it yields CASSQSTGGGTGELFF.

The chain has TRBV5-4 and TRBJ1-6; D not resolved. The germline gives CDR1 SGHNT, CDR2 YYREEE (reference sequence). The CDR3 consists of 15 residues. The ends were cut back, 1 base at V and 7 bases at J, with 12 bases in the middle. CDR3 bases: TGTGCCAGCAGCTTGTACCGTTCGGGGAATTCACCCCTCCACTTT. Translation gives CASSLYRSGNSPLHF.

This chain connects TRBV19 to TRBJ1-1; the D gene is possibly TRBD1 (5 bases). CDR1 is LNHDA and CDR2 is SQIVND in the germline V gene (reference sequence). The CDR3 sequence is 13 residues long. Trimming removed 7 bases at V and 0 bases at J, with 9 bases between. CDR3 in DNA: TGTGCCAGTAATAAGGGGATGAACACTGAAGCTTTCTTT. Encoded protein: CASNKGMNTEAFF.

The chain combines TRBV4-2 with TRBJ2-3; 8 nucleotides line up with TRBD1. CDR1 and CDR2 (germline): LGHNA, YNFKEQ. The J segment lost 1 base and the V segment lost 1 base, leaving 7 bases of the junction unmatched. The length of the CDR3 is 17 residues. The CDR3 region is CASSQGSGGPGTDTQYF. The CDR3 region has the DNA TGTGCCAGCAGCCAAGGATCAGGGGGCCCTGGCACAGATACGCAGTATTTT.